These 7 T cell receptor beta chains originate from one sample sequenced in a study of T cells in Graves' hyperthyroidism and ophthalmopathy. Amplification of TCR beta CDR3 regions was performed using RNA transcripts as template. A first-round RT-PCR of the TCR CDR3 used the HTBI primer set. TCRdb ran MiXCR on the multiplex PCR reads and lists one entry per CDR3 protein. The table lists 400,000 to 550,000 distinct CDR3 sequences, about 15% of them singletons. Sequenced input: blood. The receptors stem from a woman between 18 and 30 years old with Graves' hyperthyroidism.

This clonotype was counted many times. In DNA form, the CDR3 reads TGTGCCAGTACCACCAGAGGGCGGTCCCGTACCAACGTCCTGACTTTC. Protein sequence: CASTTRGRSRTNVLTF. This chain connects TRBV19 to TRBJ2-6, with D possibly matching TRBD2 (5 bases). From germline, CDR1 is LNHDA and CDR2 SQIVND (reference sequence). Trimming took 7 bases from V and 8 from J, leaving 21 bases between them. The CDR3 covers 16 residues.

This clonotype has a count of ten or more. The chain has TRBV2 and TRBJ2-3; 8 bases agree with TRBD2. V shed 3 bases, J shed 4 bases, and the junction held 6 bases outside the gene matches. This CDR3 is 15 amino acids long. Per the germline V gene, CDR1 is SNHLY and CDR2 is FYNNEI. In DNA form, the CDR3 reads TGTGCCAGCAGTGAGAGCGGGAGTGGCGCAGATACGCAGTATTTT. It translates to CASSESGSGADTQYF.

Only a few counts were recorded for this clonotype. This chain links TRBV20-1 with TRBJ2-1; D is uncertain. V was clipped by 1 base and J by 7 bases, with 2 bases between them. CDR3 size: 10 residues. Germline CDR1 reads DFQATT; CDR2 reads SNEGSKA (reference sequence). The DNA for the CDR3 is TGCAGTGCTAGAGTAAATGAGCAGTTCTTC. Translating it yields CSARVNEQFF.

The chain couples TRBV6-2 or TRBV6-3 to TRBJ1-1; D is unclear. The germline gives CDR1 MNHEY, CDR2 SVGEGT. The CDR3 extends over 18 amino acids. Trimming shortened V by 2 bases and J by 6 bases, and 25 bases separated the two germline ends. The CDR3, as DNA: TGTGCCAGCAGTTACGTGAACCCATACAGACTTCCTAGCGCTGAAGCTTTCTTT. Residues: CASSYVNPYRLPSAEAFF.

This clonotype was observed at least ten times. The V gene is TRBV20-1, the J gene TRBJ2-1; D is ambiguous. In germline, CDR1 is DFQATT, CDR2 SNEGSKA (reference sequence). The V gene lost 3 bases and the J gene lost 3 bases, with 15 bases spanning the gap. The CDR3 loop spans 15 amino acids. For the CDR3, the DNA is TGCAGTGCTAGGGTCGCGTGGGGTGGCTACAATGAGCAGTTCTTC. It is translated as CSARVAWGGYNEQFF.

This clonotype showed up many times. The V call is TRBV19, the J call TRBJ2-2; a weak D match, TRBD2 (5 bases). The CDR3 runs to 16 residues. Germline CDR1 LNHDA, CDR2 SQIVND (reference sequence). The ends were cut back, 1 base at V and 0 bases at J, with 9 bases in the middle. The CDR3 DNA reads TGTGCCAGTAGTATAGGGACTCCTTCGAACACCGGGGAGCTGTTTTTT. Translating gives CASSIGTPSNTGELFF. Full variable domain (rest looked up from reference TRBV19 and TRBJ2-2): DGGITQSPKYLFRKEGQNVTLSCEQNLNHDAMYWYRQDPGQGLRLIYYSQIVNDFQKGDIAEGYSVSREKKESFPLTVTSAQKNPTAFYLCASSIGTPSNTGELFFGEGSRLTVL.

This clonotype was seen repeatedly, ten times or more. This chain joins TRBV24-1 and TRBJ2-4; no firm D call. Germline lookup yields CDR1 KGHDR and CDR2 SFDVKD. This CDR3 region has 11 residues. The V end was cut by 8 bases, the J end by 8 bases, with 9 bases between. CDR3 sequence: CATIGLDIQYF. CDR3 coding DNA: TGTGCCACCATTGGGTTGGACATTCAGTACTTC.